Presented here are 22 T cell receptor beta chains from one specimen sequenced in a study of Graves' ophthalmopathy and Graves' hyperthyroidism. Amplification of TCR beta CDR3 regions used RNA transcripts. First-round RT-PCR employed HTBI primers, with a second-round multiplex PCR after it. Each CDR3 protein is one row after TCRdb ran MiXCR on the multiplex PCR reads. The sample consists of roughly 600,000 distinct CDR3 sequences, less than 45% of them appearing once. Sequenced input: peripheral blood or thyroid tissue (not recorded which). These receptors came from an adult man with Graves' hyperthyroidism.

There are a few counts of this clonotype. The chain carries TRBV28 and TRBJ1-2; 7 bases are shared with TRBD1. This CDR3 contains 15 residues. With 6 bases clipped from V and 4 bases from J, the junction kept 11 bases outside the gene matches. The germline CDR1 and CDR2 sequences are MDHEN and SYDVKM. The DNA of the CDR3 is TGTGCCAGCAGACCAGAACAGGGGATCGGCTATGGCTACACCTTC. The encoded protein is CASRPEQGIGYGYTF.

V gene TRBV7-9 combines with J gene TRBJ2-7; TRBD2 matches 7 bases. J lost 6 bases, V lost 2 bases, and 7 bases had no gene match. The CDR3 runs 14 residues. The germline V gene encodes CDR1 SEHNR and CDR2 FQNEAQ (reference sequence). The CDR3: CASSLPGLSPEQYF. CDR3 bases: TGTGCCAGCAGCTTACCGGGACTATCCCCCGAGCAGTACTTC.

This clonotype occurred many times. The V call is TRBV5-5, the J call TRBJ1-2; D remains unclear. V lost 0 bases and J 8 bases, leaving 14 bases between the germline ends. CDR3 length: 14 amino acids. CDR1 is SGHKS and CDR2 is YYEKEE in the germline V gene (reference sequence). The DNA for the CDR3 is TGTGCCAGCAGCTTGGTAATTGAGACGGGAGGCTACACCTTC. This encodes CASSLVIETGGYTF.

This clonotype was counted at least ten times. The chain joins TRBV10-3 to TRBJ2-7; perhaps TRBD1 as D (5 bases). Germline V gene data show CDR1 as ENHRY and CDR2 as SYGVKD. The CDR3 is 14 amino acids. The ends were cut back, 3 bases at V and 4 bases at J, with 13 bases in the middle. Here the CDR3 reads CAISEGQGRYEQYF. In DNA, the CDR3 is TGTGCCATCAGTGAAGGTCAGGGTCGTTACGAGCAGTACTTC.

The chain couples TRBV7-9 to TRBJ1-3; D is undetermined. The length of the CDR3 is 16 residues. Germline V lookup: CDR1 SEHNR, CDR2 FQNEAQ (reference sequence). Trimming stripped 2 bases from V and 2 bases from J, with 13 bases between. CDR3: CASSLLISSPGNTIYF. CDR3 DNA: TGTGCCAGCAGCTTACTTATTTCCAGCCCTGGAAACACCATATATTTT.

At least ten counts were recorded for this clonotype. At one of its ends the junction is not consistent with the germline gene, which may arise from a read error. The CDR3 reads CASSQPGGPLDF. The CDR3 nucleotides read TGTGCCAGCAGCCAACCTGGAGGGCCCCTCGACTTT. The gene calls are TRBV7-9 and TRBJ1-6, with D hard to call. The CDR3 loop spans 12 amino acids. Germline assignment: CDR1 SEHNR and CDR2 FQNEAQ (reference sequence). The full variable domain, in which reference TRBV7-9 and TRBJ1-6 provide the parts outside the CDR3, is DTGVSQNPRHKITKRGQNVTFRCDPISEHNRLYWYRQTLGQGPEFLTYFQNEAQLEKSRLLSDRFSAERPKGSFSTLEIQRTEQGDSAMYLCASSQPGGPLDFGNGTRLTVT.

The J gene is TRBJ2-3, the V gene TRBV5-1, with a weak D call TRBD2 (5 bases). CDR1 is SGHRS and CDR2 is YFSETQ in the germline V gene. The V and J ends lost 0 bases and 1 base respectively, with 12 bases between them. The CDR3 sequence is 16 residues long. CDR3 DNA sequence: TGCGCCAGCAGCTTGGCTAGTTACGGGGGCACAGATACGCAGTATTTT. Translating it yields CASSLASYGGTDTQYF.

This clonotype was counted many times. V and J are TRBV7-6 and TRBJ1-5; 7 positions agree with TRBD1. Losses at the gene ends were 2 bases for V and 3 bases for J; bases not matched to a gene: 10. Germline CDR1 reads SGHVS; CDR2 reads FNYEAQ. The CDR3 is made up of 17 amino acids. CDR3 loop: CASSLSKGALINQPQHF. In DNA form, the CDR3 reads TGTGCCAGCAGCTTATCCAAGGGGGCCCTTATCAATCAGCCCCAGCATTTT.

The chain uses TRBV19 and TRBJ1-3; unclear D gene. This CDR3 is built from 14 residues. Germline V lookup: CDR1 LNHDA, CDR2 SQIVND (reference sequence). Deletions cut 3 bases from V and 4 bases from J, with 10 bases between. The CDR3 reads CASSILAAGNTIYF. The CDR3 bases are TGTGCCAGTAGTATTTTGGCAGCAGGAAACACCATATATTTT.

A remark on this clonotype: A clone one base away is much larger, so this may be a read error. J is TRBJ1-1 and V is TRBV19; 9 bases line up with TRBD1. From germline, CDR1 is LNHDA and CDR2 SQIVND (reference sequence). This CDR3 comprises 14 residues. The CDR3 sequence is CASSSHGTGKEAFF. DNA of the CDR3: TGCGCCAGCAGCTCACACGGGACAGGGAAAGAAGCTTTCTTT.

This clonotype was counted ten times or more. The rearrangement uses TRBV6-5 and TRBJ2-7, with D unresolved. Trimming took 5 bases from V and 7 from J, leaving 9 bases between them. Germline CDR1 and CDR2: MNHEY and SVGAGI. The CDR3 spans 11 residues. CDR3 in amino acids: CASSPFLEQYF. DNA for the CDR3: TGTGCCAGCAGTCCCTTCCTGGAGCAGTACTTC.

The chain is built from TRBV15 and TRBJ2-3, with TRBD2 identical over 9 bases. Trimming at V came to 0 bases and at J to 9 bases, leaving 1 base not matched to a gene. The germline gives CDR1 LNHNV, CDR2 YYDKDF (reference sequence). The CDR3 length is 13 residues. The CDR3 spells CATSRESGGTQYF. Written as DNA, the CDR3 is TGTGCCACCAGCAGAGAGAGCGGGGGGACGCAGTATTTT.

The chain is built from TRBV7-6 and TRBJ1-5; D is possibly TRBD1 (5 bases). The germline V gene has CDR1 SGHVS and CDR2 FNYEAQ. The length of the CDR3 is 13 residues. Trimming took 1 base from V and 13 from J, leaving 14 bases between them. The CDR3 spells CASSLVTGGNQHF. The CDR3 DNA follows: TGTGCCAGCAGCTTAGTTACGGGGGGAAATCAGCATTTT.

This clonotype was detected many times. The gene calls are TRBV10-2 and TRBJ1-6; the D is unclear. The CDR3 covers 15 residues. Trimming left V 7 bases short and J 10 bases short, with 20 bases between. Germline V gene sequence: CDR1 WSHSY, CDR2 SAAADI. This chain's CDR3 is CASTENAEGSSPLHF. CDR3 in DNA: TGCGCCAGCACAGAGAATGCGGAGGGCAGCTCACCCCTCCACTTT.

The V and J genes are TRBV10-1 and TRBJ1-3; 7 bases fit TRBD1. Germline loops: CDR1 WNHNN, CDR2 SYGVQD (reference sequence). This CDR3 comprises 15 residues. J lost 0 bases, V lost 5 bases, and 4 bases had no gene match. Written as DNA, the CDR3 is TGCGCCAGCAGTAATACAGGGGACTCTGGAAACACCATATATTTT. Translated: CASSNTGDSGNTIYF.

In its sample, this clonotype was seen many times. J is TRBJ2-7 and V is TRBV7-3; 8 bases are a match to TRBD2. Germline values: CDR1 SGHTA, CDR2 FQGTGA. V dropped 3 bases and J dropped 6; count of bases not matched to a gene: 13. The CDR3 extends over 16 amino acids. The CDR3 nucleotides read TGTGCCAGCAGCTTGGCCGGGAGGGAGAGATTCGGCGAGCAGTACTTC. Translating it yields CASSLAGRERFGEQYF.

Ten or more counts support this clonotype. The V and J genes are TRBV7-6 and TRBJ1-1; D is ambiguous. The CDR3 has 15 amino acids. Trimming left V 4 bases short and J 1 base short, with 13 bases between. Germline CDR1 is SGHVS and CDR2 is FNYEAQ. For the CDR3, the DNA is TGTGCCAGCAGCTCCCAATTAGGAACGAACACTGAAGCTTTCTTT. Protein product: CASSSQLGTNTEAFF.

The table lists this clonotype with many counts. The V gene is TRBV20-1, the J gene TRBJ1-4; D is possibly TRBD1 (6 bases). V dropped 6 bases and J dropped 4 bases, with 18 bases sitting between them. The CDR3 spans 15 residues. Germline CDR1 reads DFQATT; CDR2 reads SNEGSKA (reference sequence). The CDR3 DNA is TGCAGTGCCTTTAGTTACAGGGCTTTTAATGAAAAACTGTTTTTT. Encoded protein: CSAFSYRAFNEKLFF.

The rearrangement uses TRBV7-9 and TRBJ2-3, with D unclear. The germline V gene encodes CDR1 SEHNR and CDR2 FQNEAQ (reference sequence). This CDR3 comprises 13 residues. The V end lost 2 bases, the J end lost 4 bases, and 7 bases lay between the germline ends. The CDR3 loop is CASSLHGADTQYF. The CDR3 DNA reads TGTGCCAGCAGCTTACATGGGGCAGATACGCAGTATTTT.

This clonotype was seen at least ten times. The chain combines TRBV25-1 with TRBJ1-2; 7 bases align to TRBD1. The ends lost 6 bases at V and 1 base at J; junction bases unmatched: 2. From germline, CDR1 is MGHDK and CDR2 SYGVNS. CDR3 length: 13 residues. CDR3 amino acids: CASSWDSNYGYTF. In nucleotides, the CDR3 is TGTGCCAGCAGCTGGGACAGTAACTATGGCTACACCTTC.

The rearrangement links TRBV2 to TRBJ1-1; 8 bases match TRBD1. With 5 bases clipped from V and 4 bases from J, the junction kept 12 bases outside the gene matches. Germline loops: CDR1 SNHLY, CDR2 FYNNEI. CDR3 length equals 16 residues. The CDR3 sequence is CASSSGSWTGSTEAFF. CDR3 coding DNA: TGTGCCAGCAGTTCAGGATCCTGGACAGGGAGCACTGAAGCTTTCTTT.

This clonotype was counted many times. V usage is TRBV7-2 and J usage is TRBJ1-4; weak D call: TRBD1 (5 bases). V was clipped by 5 bases and J by 10 bases, with 8 bases between them. CDR1 and CDR2 (germline): SGHTA, FQGNSA. This CDR3 spans 11 amino acids. DNA for the CDR3: TGTGCCAGCAGCCCGGGGGGAAAACTGTTTTTT. Protein product: CASSPGGKLFF.